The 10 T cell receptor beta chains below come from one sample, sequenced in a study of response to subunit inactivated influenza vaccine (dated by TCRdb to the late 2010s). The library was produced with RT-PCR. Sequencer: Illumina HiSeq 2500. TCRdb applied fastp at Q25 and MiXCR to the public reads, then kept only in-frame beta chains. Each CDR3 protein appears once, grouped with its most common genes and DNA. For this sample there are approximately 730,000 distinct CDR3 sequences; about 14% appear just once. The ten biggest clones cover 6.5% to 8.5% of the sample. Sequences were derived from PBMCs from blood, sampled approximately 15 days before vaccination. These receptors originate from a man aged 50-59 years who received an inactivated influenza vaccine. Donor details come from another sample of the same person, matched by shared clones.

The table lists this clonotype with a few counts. CDR3 bases: TGTGCCAGCAGTTCGGAACAGGGATTTTGGAACACTGAAGCTTTCTTT. Amino acid sequence: CASSSEQGFWNTEAFF. The J gene is TRBJ1-1, the V gene TRBV6-2 or TRBV6-3; maybe TRBD1 (6 bases). The CDR3 runs 16 residues. V lost 4 bases to trimming and J lost 1 base, with 16 bases between them. CDR1 MNHEY and CDR2 SVGEGT come from the germline V gene.

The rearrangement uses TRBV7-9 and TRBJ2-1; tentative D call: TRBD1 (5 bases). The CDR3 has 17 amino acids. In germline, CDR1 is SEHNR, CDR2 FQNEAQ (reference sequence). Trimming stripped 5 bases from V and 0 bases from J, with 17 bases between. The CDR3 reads CASSPGQDISSYNEQFF. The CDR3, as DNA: TGTGCCAGCAGCCCAGGCCAGGACATCAGCTCCTACAATGAGCAGTTCTTC.

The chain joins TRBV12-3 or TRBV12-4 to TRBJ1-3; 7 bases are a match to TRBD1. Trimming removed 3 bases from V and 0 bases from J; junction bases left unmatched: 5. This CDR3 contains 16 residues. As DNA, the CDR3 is TGTGCCAGCAGTTTTCGTACAGGGGCCTCTGGAAACACCATATATTTT. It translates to CASSFRTGASGNTIYF.

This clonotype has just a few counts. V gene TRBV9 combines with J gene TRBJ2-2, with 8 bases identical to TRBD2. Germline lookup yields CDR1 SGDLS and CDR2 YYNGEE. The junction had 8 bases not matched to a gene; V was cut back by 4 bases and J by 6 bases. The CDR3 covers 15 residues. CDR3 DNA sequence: TGTGCCAGCAGCTCGGGACTAGAAAACGCCGGGGAGCTGTTTTTT. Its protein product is CASSSGLENAGELFF.

In DNA form, the CDR3 reads TGTGCCAGTAGTATTTACCAGGATTACAATGAGCAGTTCTTC. Protein product: CASSIYQDYNEQFF. The chain uses TRBV19 and TRBJ2-1; D unclear. Germline V CDR1 and CDR2: LNHDA, SQIVND (reference sequence). V shed 3 bases and J shed 4 bases, with 10 bases lying between them. The CDR3 runs 14 residues. Variable domain in full (rest from reference TRBV19 and TRBJ2-1): DGGITQSPKYLFRKEGQNVTLSCEQNLNHDAMYWYRQDPGQGLRLIYYSQIVNDFQKGDIAEGYSVSREKKESFPLTVTSAQKNPTAFYLCASSIYQDYNEQFFGPGTRLTVL.

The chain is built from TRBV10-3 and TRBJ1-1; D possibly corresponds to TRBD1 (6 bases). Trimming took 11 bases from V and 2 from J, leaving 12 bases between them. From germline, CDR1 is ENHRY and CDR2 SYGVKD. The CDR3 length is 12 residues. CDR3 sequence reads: CASGTPNTEAFF. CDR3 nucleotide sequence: TGTGCCTCCGGGACACCCAACACTGAAGCTTTCTTT.

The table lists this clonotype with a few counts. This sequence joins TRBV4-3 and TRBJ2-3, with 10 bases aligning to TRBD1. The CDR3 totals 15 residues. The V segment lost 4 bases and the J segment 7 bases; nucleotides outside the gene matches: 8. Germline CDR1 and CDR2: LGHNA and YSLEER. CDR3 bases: TGCGCCAGCAGCCCTCCCCCGGGACAGGGGCATACGCAGTATTTT. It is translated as CASSPPPGQGHTQYF.

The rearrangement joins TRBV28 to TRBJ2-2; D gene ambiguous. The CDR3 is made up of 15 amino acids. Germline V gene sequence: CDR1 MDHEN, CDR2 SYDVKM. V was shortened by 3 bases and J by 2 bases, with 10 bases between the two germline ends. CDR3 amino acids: CASSFQRTNTGELFF. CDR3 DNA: TGTGCCAGCAGTTTTCAGCGCACAAACACCGGGGAGCTGTTTTTT.

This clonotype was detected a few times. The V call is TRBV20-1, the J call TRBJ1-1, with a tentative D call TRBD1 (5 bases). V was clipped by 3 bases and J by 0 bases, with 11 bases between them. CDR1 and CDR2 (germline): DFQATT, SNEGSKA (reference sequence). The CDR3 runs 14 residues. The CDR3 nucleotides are TGCAGTGCTAGTCAGGGTATCATGAACACTGAAGCTTTCTTT. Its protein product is CSASQGIMNTEAFF.

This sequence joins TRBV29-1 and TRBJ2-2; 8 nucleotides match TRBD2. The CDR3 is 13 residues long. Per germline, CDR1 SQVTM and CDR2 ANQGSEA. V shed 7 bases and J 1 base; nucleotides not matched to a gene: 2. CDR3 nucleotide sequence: TGCAGCGGAAGCGGGAGGAACACCGGGGAGCTGTTTTTT. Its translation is CSGSGRNTGELFF.